A selection of T cell receptor beta chains follows, all from one sample in a study of cytomegalovirus exposure and HLA in healthy donors. The assay was immunoSEQ multiplex PCR, and TCRdb's table has in-frame clones only and misses some. The sample lists about 140,000 clones, approximately 82% occurring once. The source material was PBMCs. Every receptor here comes from a man aged 25-40 years in good health and CMV-seropositive. The CDR3 runs from the conserved cysteine through the conserved F or W. Fields, in order: V gene, D gene, clone size, J gene, CDR3 protein, CDR3 DNA. D genes are given only for firm matches. Size is stated for part of the rows, as once, few or many counts, or as a class when the clone is expanded.

>TRBV13|-|-|TRBJ1-1
CASSSLNAGPRTEAFF
TGTGCCAGCAGCTCACTTAATGCGGGCCCCAGGACTGAAGCTTTCTTT
>TRBV11-3|TRBD1|-|TRBJ2-7
CASSYPGTGLSEEQYF
TGTGCCAGCAGCTACCCCGGGACAGGCCTCTCGGAGGAGCAGTACTTC
>TRBV29-1|TRBD1|-|TRBJ2-1
CSAMDRFGEQFF
TGCAGCGCTATGGACAGGTTCGGTGAGCAGTTCTTC
>TRBV11-2|-|-|TRBJ2-2
CASSFRTGIGTGELFF
TGTGCCAGCAGCTTTCGGACCGGGATCGGCACCGGGGAGCTGTTTTTT
>TRBV5-1|-|-|TRBJ1-1
CASSPLQQGNTEAFF
TGCGCCAGCAGCCCCCTTCAACAGGGGAACACTGAAGCTTTCTTT
>TRBV6-5|-|-|TRBJ2-3
CASSGRFTDTQYF
TGTGCCAGTTCTGGGCGCTTCACAGATACGCAGTATTTT
>TRBV6-5|-|-|TRBJ1-5
CASSYVNYNQPQHF
TGTGCCAGCAGTTATGTCAACTACAATCAGCCCCAGCATTTT
>TRBV7-9|-|-|TRBJ2-7
CASSLAADYEQYF
TGTGCCAGCAGCTTAGCGGCGGACTACGAGCAGTACTTC
>TRBV18|-|-|TRBJ2-2
CASSPARGDTGELFF
TGTGCCAGCTCACCAGCCAGGGGGGACACCGGGGAGCTGTTTTTT
>TRBV7-9|TRBD1|-|TRBJ2-3
CASSVQGDTQYF
TGTGCCAGCAGCGTACAGGGGGACACGCAGTATTTT
>TRBV21-1|-|-|TRBJ2-1
CASSSTGTGVYNEQFF
TGTGCCAGCAGCTCTACCGGGACAGGGGTCTACAATGAGCAGTTCTTC
>TRBV5-1|TRBD2|-|TRBJ2-5
CASSLGLAGVETQYF
TGCGCCAGCAGCCTCGGACTAGCGGGGGTAGAGACCCAGTACTTC
>TRBV5-1|TRBD1|-|TRBJ1-2
CASSLGQGEDYGYTF
TGCGCCAGCAGTTTGGGACAGGGGGAGGACTATGGCTACACCTTC
>TRBV5-6|TRBD2|-|TRBJ2-7
CASSFGRDYYEQYF
TGTGCCAGCAGCTTTGGAAGGGACTACTACGAGCAGTACTTC
>TRBV5-4|-|few|TRBJ2-6
CASKQDQANVLTF
TGTGCCAGCAAACAAGATCAGGCCAACGTCCTGACTTTC
>TRBV28|-|-|TRBJ2-6
CASSPQGTGANVLTF
TGTGCCAGCAGTCCACAGGGTACTGGGGCCAACGTCCTGACTTTC
>TRBV6-5|TRBD1|-|TRBJ1-2
CASTGTGGEGYTF
TGTGCCAGTACCGGGACAGGGGGCGAGGGCTACACCTTC
>TRBV6-7|-|few|TRBJ1-1
CASSYIRGPEAFF
TGTGCCAGCAGTTACATAAGGGGCCCTGAAGCTTTCTTT
>TRBV6-1|-|-|TRBJ1-2
CASSDETGLYYGYTF
TGTGCCAGCAGTGATGAAACAGGGTTATACTATGGCTACACCTTC
>TRBV28|TRBD2|-|TRBJ2-7
CASSSRLAGGPYF
TGTGCCAGCAGCTCCCGTCTAGCGGGAGGTCCGTACTTC
>TRBV6-1|TRBD1|-|TRBJ2-2
CASSDRTGIYTGELFF
TGTGCCAGCAGTGACCGGACAGGGATCTACACCGGGGAGCTGTTTTTT
>TRBV27|TRBD2|-|TRBJ2-1
CASTPVYGSLAGIHNEQFF
TGTGCCAGCACACCAGTTTACGGGTCCTTAGCGGGGATCCACAATGAGCAGTTCTTC
>TRBV4-1|TRBD1|-|TRBJ2-2
CASCYRDREEGELFF
TGCGCCAGCTGTTACCGGGACAGGGAGGAGGGGGAGCTGTTTTTT
>TRBV28|TRBD1|-|TRBJ1-2
CASRDQGARYGYTF
TGTGCCAGCAGGGATCAGGGGGCGCGATATGGCTACACCTTC
>TRBV5-6|-|-|TRBJ1-1
CASSLEAAEAFF
TGTGCCAGCAGCTTGGAGGCGGCTGAAGCTTTCTTT
>TRBV6-5|-|-|TRBJ1-1
CASSYQGGYTEAFF
TGTGCCAGCAGTTACCAGGGAGGGTACACTGAAGCTTTCTTT
>TRBV7-9|-|-|TRBJ1-4
CASSLGEGANEKLFF
TGTGCCAGCAGCTTAGGGGAGGGGGCTAATGAAAAACTGTTTTTT
>TRBV7-2|TRBD1|-|TRBJ2-3
CASSPGTAGTDTQYF
TGTGCCAGCAGCCCCGGGACAGCTGGCACAGATACGCAGTATTTT
>TRBV2|TRBD1|-|TRBJ2-7
CASSRRGQGYDEQYF
TGTGCCAGCAGCCGACGCGGACAGGGTTACGACGAGCAGTACTTC
>TRBV6-4|TRBD2|-|TRBJ2-7
CASSERTLAGWQYF
TGTGCCAGCAGTGAAAGGACCCTAGCGGGGTGGCAGTACTTC
>TRBV27|TRBD2|-|TRBJ2-4
CASSLGGIGNIQYF
TGTGCCAGCAGTTTGGGGGGGATCGGAAACATTCAGTACTTC
>TRBV9|TRBD2|-|TRBJ2-3
CASSVGSGIITDTQYF
TGTGCCAGCAGCGTAGGAAGCGGGATTATCACAGATACGCAGTATTTT
>TRBV14|-|once|TRBJ2-5
CASSQDRVTQYF
TGTGCCAGCAGCCAAGATCGGGTGACCCAGTACTTC
>TRBV28|TRBD1|few|TRBJ1-1
CASTLRTGPSRLRF
TGTGCCAGCACCCTAAGGACAGGCCCCTCCCGGCTTCGCTTT
>TRBV28|TRBD2|-|TRBJ2-5
CASSPRRAGQETQYF
TGTGCCAGCAGTCCTCGTAGAGCGGGACAAGAGACCCAGTACTTC
>TRBV6-5|TRBD1|-|TRBJ2-1
CASSWTGSSYNEQFF
TGTGCCAGCAGTTGGACAGGGAGCTCCTACAATGAGCAGTTCTTC
>TRBV28|TRBD1|-|TRBJ2-7
CASSTGTGNYEQYF
TGTGCCAGCAGTACCGGGACAGGGAACTACGAGCAGTACTTC
>TRBV5-1|TRBD1|-|TRBJ2-5
CASGTGQETQYF
TGCGCCAGCGGGACAGGGCAAGAGACCCAGTACTTC
>TRBV5-4|TRBD1|-|TRBJ2-7
CASSLAPQGSTSYEQYF
TGTGCCAGCAGCTTGGCACCACAGGGGTCCACCTCCTACGAGCAGTACTTC